One sample yielded the 3 T cell receptor beta chains listed below, sequenced in a study of blood T cell repertoires in COVID-19 (dated by TCRdb to 2020 to 2021). The protocol used for the library was the immunoSEQ multiplex PCR assay. TCRdb retrieved this table from immuneACCESS and kept in-frame rearrangements only. Not all clones are present; in checked studies, unresolved V genes account for under half, and no reason is known for the remainder. In this sample the table shows some 170,000 clones, roughly 81% of which occur a single time. The ten biggest clones cover around 1% of the sample. Sequenced: peripheral blood. These receptors were obtained from a man aged 40-49 years with acute or convalescent COVID-19.

CDR3 in amino acids: CASSQQGTGEGTDTQYF. CDR3 coding DNA: TGTGCCAGCAGCCAACAAGGGACAGGGGAGGGTACAGATACGCAGTATTTT. The rearrangement uses TRBV4-2 and TRBJ2-3, with 10 nucleotides matching TRBD1. The CDR3 consists of 17 residues. V lost 2 bases to trimming and J lost 3 bases; unmatched junction nucleotides: 8. CDR1 LGHNA and CDR2 YNFKEQ come from the germline V gene.

This clone has only one observation. This sample includes further DNA sequences coding for the same CDR3. V and J are TRBV7-2 and TRBJ2-2; TRBD2 matches 9 bases. The CDR3 is made up of 15 amino acids. With 5 bases clipped from V and 1 base from J, the junction kept 2 bases outside the gene matches. Germline V gene data show CDR1 as SGHTA and CDR2 as FQGNSA. DNA of the CDR3: TGTGCCAGCAGCCTTAGCGGGGGGAACACCGGGGAGCTGTTTTTT. Translating it yields CASSLSGGNTGELFF.

The CDR3 here is CASSLGTGPGQNNGYTF. CDR3 bases: TGTGCCAGCAGCTTAGGAACTGGGCCGGGACAGAATAATGGCTACACCTTC. V is TRBV7-2 and J is TRBJ1-2; 7 bases line up with TRBD1. The CDR3 length is 17 residues. Unmatched junction bases numbered 14, after V lost 1 base and J lost 6 bases. Germline CDR1 SGHTA, CDR2 FQGNSA.